The entry below gives a single T cell receptor (beta chain) sequence along with its context. The specificity of this receptor is unknown. The record has no base qualities; no much larger clone is one base away. Reading from cysteine to phenylalanine, the CDR3 counts 14 amino acids. Left in the record is the CDR3 DNA by itself, 42 bases read in frame from the first base. From a lookup of the germline V gene, CDR1 and CDR2 are SGHTA and FQGNSA. The V end gives up 3 bases and the J end 9 bases, leaving 8 bases in the junction not matched to a gene. The entry originates in a study of spatial heterogeneity in lung cancer (dated by TCRdb to between 2019 and 2020). Describing the broader study: More beta-chain than alpha-chain transcripts were consistently detected, likely reflecting higher beta-chain transcript abundance. In the raw uncorrected reads, each unique combination of TCR and UMI appeared more than ten times on average. In non-small cell lung cancer, the study quantitatively compared TCR alpha and beta repertoires across several tumor regions, matched nontumor lung, and blood. Nonsynonymous mutation counts, determined by whole-exome sequencing of tumor tissue, were related to features of the TCR repertoire. Both alpha and beta chains were TCR-sequenced in 200 to 250 tumor regions, approximately 68 matched nontumor lung samples and around 50 PBMC samples obtained at surgery. What the work shows at the level of the full study, not this receptor alone: Confirming at a functional level the hypothesis that regional TCRs recognize regional mutations was considered to require additional single-cell paired TCR alpha and beta sequencing. Ubiquitous expanded tumor TCRs were detected in blood more often at tumor resection than at routine follow-up.

This specimen's time point label, interpreted: sample taken at primary tumor resection. TCR sequencing used whole RNA extracted from tumor and nontumor lung tissue, or from cryopreserved PBMC samples, without cell sorting. Donors were 65 to 85 patients with early-stage, untreated non-small cell lung cancer from the lung TRACERx cohort. Only patients with enough RNA available from two or more tumor regions were chosen for TCR sequencing. Libraries were made using 5' RACE. The reads were generated on a NextSeq 500. To allow correction of PCR and sequencing errors, the TCR library protocol tagged every TCR cDNA molecule with a unique molecular identifier. Per the authors' processing: TCR identification, UMI-based error correction and CDR3 extraction were all carried out with Decombinator tools. TCRs above a frequency of 2 per 1,000, corresponding to the top 1% of the tumor frequency distribution, were defined as expanded. Renyi diversity was calculated using the R vegan package after each repertoire was subsampled 100 times to 5,000 TCRs. CDR3 similarity networks were built from amino acid triplet string-kernel similarity, with CDR3s being connected when pairwise similarity was above 0.82. The raw public reads went through TCRdb reprocessing: fastp at Q25, MiXCR clone calling, in-frame beta chains kept. Duplicate CDR3 protein sequences are folded into a single record with the most common DNA and genes. The V and J calls, along with clone size, are taken from TCRdb and not from the paper's own processing. The sample contains roughly 70,000 distinct CDR3 sequences, roughly 13% of them found a single time. Together, the top ten hold roughly 6.7% of the sample.

The receptor's source is a male donor with early-stage non-small cell lung cancer. Sequencing was performed on PBMCs, taken at surgery. Recombination connected TRBV7-2 to TRBJ2-5, and 9 junctional nucleotides match TRBD1. The CDR3 corresponds to CASSLDRGKRPQYF. The bases read TGTGCCAGCAGCTTGGACAGGGGAAAGAGACCCCAGTACTTC.